A single sample is the source of the 24 T cell receptor beta chains below, sequenced in a study of cytomegalovirus exposure and HLA in healthy donors. The PCR used 60 Vbeta and 13 Jbeta primers. The method was immunoSEQ multiplex PCR; TCRdb's version includes in-frame clones alone and lacks a portion of them. The sample data list around 140,000 clones. The sequenced sample was PBMCs. Receptors originate from a woman aged 45-65 years in good health and CMV-seronegative.

This sequence joins TRBV4-1 and TRBJ1-5; D uncertain. This CDR3 has 14 amino acids. Trimming cost V 4 bases and J 6 bases, with 13 bases left between them. CDR1 and CDR2 from the germline V gene are MGHRA and YSYEKL. This CDR3 is CASSPRGEVQPQHF. CDR3 in DNA: TGCGCCAGCAGCCCGAGAGGAGAAGTTCAGCCCCAGCATTTT.

The chain employs TRBV27 and TRBJ2-3, with TRBD1 identical over 10 bases. The V segment lost 3 bases and the J segment 0 bases; nucleotides outside the gene matches: 6. The germline V gene has CDR1 MNHEY and CDR2 SMNVEV (reference sequence). CDR3 size: 17 residues. The chain's CDR3 is CASSFWGQGTSTDTQYF. The DNA of the CDR3 is TGTGCCAGCAGTTTCTGGGGACAGGGGACAAGCACAGATACGCAGTATTTT.

The chain employs TRBV30 and TRBJ2-1; TRBD2 matches 7 bases. The germline CDR1 and CDR2 sequences are GTSNPN and SVGIG (reference sequence). Trimming took 2 bases from V and 10 from J; bases not matched to a gene: 5. The CDR3 loop spans 12 amino acids. The CDR3 DNA is TGTGCCTGGAGTAGAGGACTAGGCGAGCAGTTCTTC. The encoded protein is CAWSRGLGEQFF.

This chain uses TRBV4-1 with TRBJ2-7; D perhaps matches TRBD2 (5 bases). The length of the CDR3 is 16 residues. V was pared by 3 bases and J by 9 bases, with 24 bases between. Germline V lookup: CDR1 MGHRA, CDR2 YSYEKL. The CDR3 spells CASSQGWGLSEGAQYF. The CDR3, as DNA: TGCGCCAGCAGCCAGGGTTGGGGTCTCTCCGAGGGTGCGCAGTACTTC.

The gene calls are TRBV28 and TRBJ2-7, with a tentative D call TRBD2 (6 bases). This CDR3 is 15 amino acids long. The V gene lost 6 bases and the J gene lost 2 bases, with 17 bases spanning the gap. CDR1 is MDHEN and CDR2 is SYDVKM in the germline V gene. The CDR3 nucleotides are TGTGCCAGCAGACCCCGGAGGGGCGGCACCTACGAGCAGTACTTC. This translates into CASRPRRGGTYEQYF.

CDR3 sequence (DNA): TGTGCCAGTAGTGTTGTTCAGTACAATGAGCAGTTCTTC. Its translation is CASSVVQYNEQFF. This chain joins TRBV19 and TRBJ2-1; no clear D. V lost 5 bases and J lost 4, with 9 bases in between. The CDR3 length is 13 residues. The germline gives CDR1 LNHDA, CDR2 SQIVND (reference sequence).

The V and J genes are TRBV5-1 and TRBJ2-3; 7 bases are shared with TRBD2. CDR3 length: 17 residues. CDR1 and CDR2 (germline): SGHRS, YFSETQ. After removal of 3 bases from V and 6 bases from J, the junction contained 16 bases not matched to a gene. The CDR3 here is CASSYVRAGADSDTQYF. CDR3 nucleotides: TGCGCCAGCAGCTACGTGAGGGCGGGAGCCGACTCTGATACGCAGTATTTT.

The chain couples TRBV6-5 to TRBJ1-5, with D perhaps matching TRBD1 (5 bases). This CDR3 has 15 amino acids. V dropped 6 bases and J dropped 6 bases, with 18 bases sitting between them. CDR1 and CDR2 (germline): MNHEY, SVGAGI. The CDR3 nucleotides are TGTGCCAGCAGATCCGGACAAGGGATGGGTCAGCCCCAGCATTTT. Translation: CASRSGQGMGQPQHF.

The rearrangement joins TRBV29-1 to TRBJ2-7, with TRBD1 identical over 12 bases. Germline V gene sequence: CDR1 SQVTM, CDR2 ANQGSEA. CDR3 length: 16 residues. Losses at the gene ends were 5 bases for V and 2 bases for J; bases not matched to a gene: 10. The DNA of the CDR3 is TGCAGCGTTCTCGGTGGGACAGGGGGCTCCGCCTACGAGCAGTACTTC. Its protein is CSVLGGTGGSAYEQYF.

The CDR3 here is CASKPLMNTEAFF. For the CDR3, the DNA is TGTGCCAGCAAACCACTCATGAACACTGAAGCTTTCTTT. This chain joins TRBV28 and TRBJ1-1; no reliable D call. Germline V lookup: CDR1 MDHEN, CDR2 SYDVKM. The CDR3 is made up of 13 amino acids. Trimming pared 7 bases from V and 0 bases from J, leaving 9 bases between.

The chain couples TRBV18 to TRBJ2-2, with 7 bases that match TRBD2. CDR3 length: 17 residues. The germline CDR1 and CDR2 sequences are KGHSH and LQKENI. The V gene end was trimmed by 1 base and the J gene end by 0 bases; junction bases not matched to a gene: 5. The CDR3 region has the DNA TGTGCCAGCTCACCACGGGAGCGGGGCCCGAACACCGGGGAGCTGTTTTTT. Protein: CASSPRERGPNTGELFF.

The J gene is TRBJ2-1, the V gene TRBV10-3; 9 bases fit TRBD2. Germline V gives CDR1 ENHRY, CDR2 SYGVKD. The J segment lost 2 bases and the V segment lost 6 bases, leaving 2 bases of the junction unmatched. This CDR3 spans 14 amino acids. As DNA, the CDR3 is TGTGCCATCAGGGTAGCGGGGGCCTACAATGAGCAGTTCTTC. Translation: CAIRVAGAYNEQFF.

The V gene is TRBV11-2, the J gene TRBJ2-2; 9 bases match TRBD2. CDR1 and CDR2 (germline): SGHAT, FQNNGV. The V and J ends lost 6 bases and 7 bases, in that order; junction bases with no gene match: 12. CDR3 length: 16 residues. CDR3 in amino acids: CASRAPGTSRGGELFF. The DNA of the CDR3 is TGTGCCAGCAGGGCCCCCGGGACTAGCAGGGGCGGGGAGCTGTTTTTT.

J is TRBJ1-6 and V is TRBV2; 7 bases agree with TRBD1. Germline CDR1 reads SNHLY; CDR2 reads FYNNEI. This CDR3 is built from 15 residues. V was clipped by 7 bases and J by 6 bases; unmatched bases: 9. CDR3 bases: TGTGCCAGCACACTTGACAGGGTGAGTAATTCACCCCTCCACTTT. It specifies CASTLDRVSNSPLHF.

This chain links TRBV6-1 with TRBJ1-5; no firm D call. Germline CDR1 and CDR2: MNHNS and SASEGT. There are 15 residues in the CDR3. Trimming removed 5 bases from V and 4 bases from J, with 15 bases in between. The CDR3 DNA reads TGTGCCAGCAGTCCGAGCCGACTGGCGAATCAGCCCCAGCATTTT. Residues: CASSPSRLANQPQHF.

The gene calls are TRBV27 and TRBJ2-7, with TRBD2 identical over 13 bases. The CDR3 spans 13 residues. Germline assignment: CDR1 MNHEY and CDR2 SMNVEV (reference sequence). The ends lost 11 bases at V and 3 bases at J; junction bases unmatched: 4. The CDR3 sequence: CAAGLAGIYEQYF. The CDR3 DNA reads as TGTGCCGCGGGACTAGCGGGAATCTACGAGCAGTACTTC.

The J gene is TRBJ1-1, the V gene TRBV6-1; D is perhaps TRBD1 (6 bases). This CDR3 comprises 13 residues. V lost 4 bases and J lost 1, with 7 bases in between. The germline CDR1 and CDR2 sequences are MNHNS and SASEGT. The CDR3 nucleotides are TGTGCCAGCAGTGCACAGGGGAACACTGAAGCTTTCTTT. This gives the protein CASSAQGNTEAFF.

The CDR3 loop reads CASSQRPGQGQQVYEKLFF. In DNA form, the CDR3 reads TGCGCCAGCAGCCAGCGTCCGGGACAGGGCCAACAAGTTTATGAAAAACTGTTTTTT. This rearrangement joins TRBV4-3 to TRBJ1-4, with 9 bases fitting TRBD1. The CDR3 length is 19 residues. V lost 3 bases to trimming and J lost 6 bases; unmatched junction nucleotides: 17. Germline CDR1 LGHNA, CDR2 YSLEER.

This CDR3 is CASSQGTSGGAGEQYF. As DNA, the CDR3 is TGCGCCAGCAGCCAAGGGACTAGCGGGGGGGCAGGCGAGCAGTACTTC. The chain combines TRBV4-1 with TRBJ2-5, with 15 bases aligning to TRBD2. The closer fit of TRBJ2-7 to the DNA end suggests the J call may be wrong. Looked up from germline, CDR1 is MGHRA and CDR2 is YSYEKL. This CDR3 is 16 amino acids long.

This sequence joins TRBV7-9 and TRBJ2-3; D is perhaps TRBD2 (7 bases). CDR1 and CDR2 (germline): SEHNR, FQNEAQ (reference sequence). The CDR3 length is 19 residues. Trimming stripped 0 bases from V and 0 bases from J, with 19 bases between. The CDR3 bases are TGTGCCAGCAGCTTAGCCCGGGGGGCCCGACTCCGAAGCACAGATACGCAGTATTTT. Translated, it gives CASSLARGARLRSTDTQYF. The full variable domain, in which reference TRBV7-9 and TRBJ2-3 provide the parts outside the CDR3, is DTGVSQNPRHKITKRGQNVTFRCDPISEHNRLYWYRQTLGQGPEFLTYFQNEAQLEKSRLLSDRFSAERPKGSFSTLEIQRTEQGDSAMYLCASSLARGARLRSTDTQYFGPGTRLTVL.

The rearrangement joins TRBV6-5 to TRBJ1-2, with 7 nucleotides matching TRBD1. The CDR3 covers 16 residues. Per germline, CDR1 MNHEY and CDR2 SVGAGI. The junction had 11 bases not matched to a gene; V was cut back by 2 bases and J by 5 bases. The CDR3 nucleotides are TGTGCCAGCAGTTACGCCGGGACAGCTGTAACATATGGCTACACCTTC. It translates to CASSYAGTAVTYGYTF.

V gene TRBV14 combines with J gene TRBJ2-4; a possible D gene is TRBD1 (5 bases). The CDR3 is 15 residues long. V was shortened by 4 bases and J by 2 bases, with 12 bases between the two germline ends. Germline loops: CDR1 SGHDN, CDR2 FVKESK. CDR3 sequence: CASSPQGKPKNIQYF. In DNA, the CDR3 is TGTGCCAGCAGCCCCCAGGGTAAACCCAAAAACATTCAGTACTTC.

The chain is built from TRBV28 and TRBJ1-2; 8 bases agree with TRBD1. V shed 6 bases and J 5 bases; nucleotides not matched to a gene: 5. Germline CDR1 and CDR2: MDHEN and SYDVKM. This CDR3 contains 13 residues. CDR3 sequence reads: CASRLDRGYGYTF. The DNA for the CDR3 is TGTGCCAGCAGACTAGACAGGGGTTATGGCTACACCTTC.

The CDR3 protein is CASSITSGGQDTQYF. The CDR3 coding sequence is TGCGCCAGCAGTATCACTAGCGGGGGGCAGGATACGCAGTATTTT. V usage is TRBV4-1 and J usage is TRBJ2-3, with TRBD2 identical over 12 bases. The trim removed 6 bases at V and 6 bases at J, leaving 7 bases unmatched. CDR3 size: 15 residues. Germline values: CDR1 MGHRA, CDR2 YSYEKL.